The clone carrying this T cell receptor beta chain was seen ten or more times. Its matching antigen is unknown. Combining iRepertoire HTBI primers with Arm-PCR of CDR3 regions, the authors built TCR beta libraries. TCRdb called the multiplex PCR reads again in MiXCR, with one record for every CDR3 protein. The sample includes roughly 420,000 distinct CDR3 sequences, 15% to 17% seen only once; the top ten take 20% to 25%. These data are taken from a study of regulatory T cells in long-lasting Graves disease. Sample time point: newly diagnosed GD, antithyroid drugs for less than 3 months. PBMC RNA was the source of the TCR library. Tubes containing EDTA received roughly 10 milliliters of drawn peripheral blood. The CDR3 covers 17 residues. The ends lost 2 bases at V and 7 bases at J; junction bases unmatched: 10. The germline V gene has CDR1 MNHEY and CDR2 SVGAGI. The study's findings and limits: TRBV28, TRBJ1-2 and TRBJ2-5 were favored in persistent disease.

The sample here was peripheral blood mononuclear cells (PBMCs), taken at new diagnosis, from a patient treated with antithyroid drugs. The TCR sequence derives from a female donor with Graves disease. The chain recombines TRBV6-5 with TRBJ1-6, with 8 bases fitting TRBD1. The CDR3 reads CASSYRATGVGNSPLHF. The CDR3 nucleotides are TGTGCCAGCAGTTACCGCGCGACAGGGGTCGGAAATTCACCCCTCCACTTT.